One sample yielded the 26 T cell receptor beta chains listed below, sequenced in a study of T cell responses to AZD1222 COVID-19 vaccine. Only in-frame clones appear in the TCRdb table, and some are missing; sequencing was by immunoSEQ multiplex PCR. The data show roughly 200,000 clones, approximately 91% seen once. The sequencing used peripheral blood, collected 28 days after the second AZD1222 dose. The receptors come from an adult who received the AZD1222 COVID-19 vaccine.

The chain is built from TRBV2 and TRBJ2-5, with 14 bases matching TRBD2. CDR1 and CDR2 from the germline V gene are SNHLY and FYNNEI. The CDR3 consists of 15 residues. Trimming at V came to 6 bases and at J to 5 bases, leaving 5 bases not matched to a gene. The CDR3 spells CASSRLAGGSETQYF. CDR3 DNA sequence: TGTGCCAGCAGCCGACTAGCGGGAGGGTCTGAGACCCAGTACTTC.

The chain joins TRBV18 to TRBJ1-2; a weak D match, TRBD1 (5 bases). Between the trimmed V and J ends, which lost 0 bases and 8 bases, there was a span of 16 bases. The CDR3 extends over 15 amino acids. The germline CDR1 and CDR2 sequences are KGHSH and LQKENI. CDR3 loop: CASSPPPGNSGGYTF. CDR3 in DNA: TGTGCCAGCTCACCACCACCCGGGAATTCAGGGGGCTACACCTTC.

The chain joins TRBV7-3 to TRBJ1-4; TRBD1 might be the D (5 bases). This CDR3 region has 16 residues. Per germline, CDR1 SGHTA and CDR2 FQGTGA. V shed 4 bases and J shed 0 bases, with 12 bases lying between them. CDR3: CASSSDSNATNEKLFF. In DNA, the CDR3 is TGTGCCAGCAGCTCCGACAGTAATGCAACTAATGAAAAACTGTTTTTT.

The chain carries TRBV25-1 and TRBJ2-3; 7 positions agree with TRBD1. The CDR3 spans 13 residues. Germline-derived CDR1 and CDR2 are MGHDK and SYGVNS. The V gene end was trimmed by 11 bases and the J gene end by 4 bases; junction bases not matched to a gene: 9. The CDR3 spells CAGDRGGPDTQYF. The CDR3 coding sequence is TGTGCCGGGGACAGAGGGGGCCCAGATACGCAGTATTTT.

V gene TRBV21-1 combines with J gene TRBJ1-1. TRBV21-1 is shown as a pseudogene. The CDR3 runs to 15 residues. This chain's CDR3 is CASSKEGGLNTEAFF. Here the CDR3 DNA reads TGTGCCAGCAGCAAAGAGGGGGGATTGAACACTGAAGCTTTCTTT.

The chain links TRBV11-2 to TRBJ2-1, with 11 bases matching TRBD2. Germline loops: CDR1 SGHAT, CDR2 FQNNGV. J lost 6 bases, V lost 6 bases, and 4 bases had no gene match. The CDR3 runs 14 residues. The CDR3 DNA follows: TGTGCCAGCAGTCTACTAGCGGGAGTCAATGAGCAGTTCTTC. Its translation: CASSLLAGVNEQFF. Based on the CDR3 plus reference TRBV11-2 and TRBJ2-1, the full variable domain is EAGVAQSPRYKIIEKRQSVAFWCNPISGHATLYWYQQILGQGPKLLIQFQNNGVVDDSQLPKDRFSAERLKGVDSTLKIQPAKLEDSAVYLCASSLLAGVNEQFFGPGTRLTVL.

The V call is TRBV6-5, the J call TRBJ1-5; 7 positions match TRBD1. CDR3 length: 14 amino acids. CDR1 and CDR2 (germline): MNHEY, SVGAGI. Germline trimming cut 6 bases from V and 6 bases from J; bases unmatched to any gene: 8. As DNA, the CDR3 is TGTGCCAGCAGCTCCAGACAGGGAGGTCAGCCCCAGCATTTT. It encodes CASSSRQGGQPQHF.

This clone was detected only a few times. The chain carries TRBV27 and TRBJ2-6, with D maybe TRBD1 (6 bases). Trimming took off 5 bases at V and 1 base at J, with 15 bases between the two ends. CDR3 length equals 17 residues. CDR1 is MNHEY, CDR2 SMNVEV, per germline (reference sequence). In DNA, the CDR3 is TGTGCCAGCAGTCCAGGGGCCAGTCGGTCTGGGGCCAACGTCCTGACTTTC. The encoded protein is CASSPGASRSGANVLTF. Using reference TRBV27 and TRBJ2-6 for the parts outside the CDR3, the full variable domain is EAQVTQNPRYLITVTGKKLTVTCSQNMNHEYMSWYRQDPGLGLRQIYYSMNVEVTDKGDVPEGYKVSRKEKRNFPLILESPSPNQTSLYFCASSPGASRSGANVLTFGAGSRLTVL.

The chain couples TRBV7-2 to TRBJ2-1, with 13 bases fitting TRBD2. V lost 5 bases to trimming and J lost 2 bases; unmatched junction nucleotides: 6. The germline V gene has CDR1 SGHTA and CDR2 FQGNSA. This CDR3 is 17 amino acids long. CDR3 sequence (DNA): TGTGCCAGCAGCCCTTGGACTAGCGGGAGTCCCTACAATGAGCAGTTCTTC. Its translation: CASSPWTSGSPYNEQFF.

This rearrangement joins TRBV30 to TRBJ2-7; no clear D gene. The V gene's germline CDR1 is GTSNPN and CDR2 SVGIG (reference sequence). CDR3 length equals 13 residues. V was shortened by 0 bases and J by 6 bases, with 12 bases between the two germline ends. CDR3 in amino acids: CAWSVIAYFEQYF. The CDR3 coding sequence is TGTGCCTGGAGTGTAATCGCCTACTTCGAGCAGTACTTC.

This clone has only a few counts. V and J are TRBV3-1 (or the pseudogene TRBV3-2) and TRBJ2-3; 10 bases map to TRBD2. The CDR3 length is 15 residues. The germline V gene has CDR1 LGHDT and CDR2 YNNKEL (reference sequence). Trimming cost V 11 bases and J 7 bases; bases outside gene matches: 15. The CDR3 region is CAAGSGLAPTNTQYF. CDR3 DNA sequence: TGTGCCGCTGGATCGGGACTAGCGCCTACAAATACGCAGTATTTT.

This chain uses TRBV7-9 with TRBJ1-1; 9 nucleotides match TRBD1. The CDR3 loop spans 15 amino acids. Germline lookup yields CDR1 SEHNR and CDR2 FQNEAQ (reference sequence). Trimming took 1 base from V and 3 from J; bases not matched to a gene: 3. The CDR3 loop reads CASSLGDREDTEAFF. CDR3 coding DNA: TGTGCCAGCAGCTTAGGGGACAGGGAGGACACTGAAGCTTTCTTT.

The rearrangement links TRBV7-2 to TRBJ2-3; D not certain. Germline lookup yields CDR1 SGHTA and CDR2 FQGNSA. V lost 4 bases and J lost 3, with 20 bases in between. The CDR3 totals 17 residues. In DNA, the CDR3 is TGTGCCAGCAGCTCGAGACTCACTTCGGCTCCAACAGATACGCAGTATTTT. Its protein is CASSSRLTSAPTDTQYF.

This clone was seen only once. The J gene is TRBJ2-2, the V gene TRBV19; TRBD2 agrees at 7 bases. V was pared by 3 bases and J by 3 bases, with 4 bases of the junction left unmatched. CDR1 and CDR2 from the germline V gene are LNHDA and SQIVND (reference sequence). The CDR3 is made up of 15 amino acids. The CDR3 spells CASSIGGWDTGELFF. The CDR3 region has the DNA TGTGCCAGTAGTATCGGGGGGTGGGACACCGGGGAGCTGTTTTTT.

This clone appeared a single time. The genes are TRBV27 and TRBJ1-1; 7 bases match TRBD1. The CDR3 consists of 14 residues. Germline loops: CDR1 MNHEY, CDR2 SMNVEV (reference sequence). V dropped 2 bases and J dropped 5; count of bases not matched to a gene: 5. CDR3 sequence: CASSLEGARTEAFF. DNA of the CDR3: TGTGCCAGCAGTTTAGAGGGGGCGCGGACTGAAGCTTTCTTT.

The chain has TRBV5-4 and TRBJ1-3; TRBD1 matches at 9 bases. Germline values: CDR1 SGHNT, CDR2 YYREEE (reference sequence). The junction had 7 bases not matched to a gene; V was cut back by 4 bases and J by 8 bases. This CDR3 has 14 residues. DNA of the CDR3: TGTGCCAGCAGCGCAACAGGGGGCAGTGACACCATATATTTT. Its translation: CASSATGGSDTIYF.

The chain combines TRBV5-1 with TRBJ2-4, with a possible D match to TRBD1 (6 bases). Germline loops: CDR1 SGHRS, CDR2 YFSETQ. CDR3 length: 15 amino acids. V was cut by 1 base and J by 1 base, with 9 bases left in between. The CDR3, as DNA: TGCGCCAGCAGCTTGAGTGGACAGGCCAAAAACATTCAGTACTTC. The encoded protein is CASSLSGQAKNIQYF.

The genes are TRBV5-1 and TRBJ2-1; D unclear. V lost 0 bases, J lost 4 bases, and 8 bases lay in between. Germline CDR1 and CDR2: SGHRS and YFSETQ. This CDR3 spans 14 amino acids. CDR3 sequence reads: CASSLGYLYNEQFF. The DNA of the CDR3 is TGCGCCAGCAGCTTGGGCTATTTGTACAATGAGCAGTTCTTC.

The gene calls are TRBV5-4 and TRBJ2-3; no clear D. The V and J ends lost 4 bases and 8 bases respectively, with 17 bases between them. In germline, CDR1 is SGHNT, CDR2 YYREEE (reference sequence). The CDR3 covers 14 residues. CDR3 nucleotide sequence: TGTGCCAGCAGCATGGACCTTCAGTCCGGTACGCAGTATTTT. Amino acid sequence: CASSMDLQSGTQYF.

The V and J genes are TRBV27 and TRBJ2-2; maybe TRBD1 (6 bases). The CDR3 is 14 residues long. V was cut by 6 bases and J by 6 bases, with 14 bases left in between. Germline CDR1 reads MNHEY; CDR2 reads SMNVEV (reference sequence). The CDR3 DNA sequence: TGTGCCAGCAGCGCCCACTACAGGGCCGGGGAGCTGTTTTTT. It is translated as CASSAHYRAGELFF.

This chain connects TRBV5-8 to TRBJ1-3; 9 bases are a match to TRBD1. V was pared by 1 base and J by 8 bases, with 7 bases of the junction left unmatched. The CDR3 is made up of 15 amino acids. CDR1 is SGHTS, CDR2 YDEGEE, per germline. The DNA of the CDR3 is TGTGCCAGCAGCTTGCTGGGACAGGGAGATGACACCATATATTTT. Amino acid sequence: CASSLLGQGDDTIYF.

This clone has only a few counts. The chain combines TRBV7-2 with TRBJ1-2; 10 positions match TRBD1. The CDR3 is 14 residues long. Germline loops: CDR1 SGHTA, CDR2 FQGNSA. V lost 3 bases to trimming and J lost 6 bases; unmatched junction nucleotides: 4. CDR3 in amino acids: CASSFVGTGDGYTF. The CDR3 region has the DNA TGTGCCAGCAGCTTCGTCGGGACAGGGGATGGCTACACCTTC.

The rearrangement links TRBV5-5 to TRBJ1-4; no clear D. V lost 1 base and J lost 6, with 7 bases in between. Germline V CDR1 and CDR2: SGHKS, YYEKEE (reference sequence). This CDR3 contains 13 residues. The CDR3 loop is CASSLLYHEKLFF. In DNA form, the CDR3 reads TGTGCCAGCAGCTTGCTTTACCATGAAAAACTGTTTTTT.

The CDR3 coding sequence is TGTGCCAGCAGCCTCTACCCTGCCAATGCCCAGGGGAGGAACAATGAGCAGTTCTTC. It is translated as CASSLYPANAQGRNNEQFF. This rearrangement joins TRBV6-2 or TRBV6-3 to TRBJ2-1; D could derive from TRBD1 or TRBD2 (6 bases each). Germline V CDR1 and CDR2: MNHEY, SVGEGT. The CDR3 extends over 19 amino acids. V was pared by 6 bases and J by 5 bases, with 29 bases between.

The chain is built from TRBV28 and TRBJ1-1; 7 bases are a match to TRBD1. Looked up from germline, CDR1 is MDHEN and CDR2 is SYDVKM. The V and J ends lost 5 bases and 1 base, in that order; junction bases with no gene match: 4. The CDR3 has 14 residues. CDR3 sequence (DNA): TGTGCCAGCAGTCTCGGGACAGCGAACACTGAAGCTTTCTTT. Its translation: CASSLGTANTEAFF.

The V and J genes are TRBV28 and TRBJ1-6, with a tentative D call TRBD1 (6 bases). The CDR3 spans 12 residues. Germline values: CDR1 MDHEN, CDR2 SYDVKM. V was trimmed by 4 bases and J by 9 bases, leaving 7 bases between them. CDR3 amino acids: CASSYRVSPLHF. CDR3 DNA sequence: TGTGCCAGCAGTTACAGGGTTTCACCCCTCCACTTT. The full variable domain, its missing parts supplied by reference TRBV28 and TRBJ1-6, is DVKVTQSSRYLVKRTGEKVFLECVQDMDHENMFWYRQDPGLGLRLIYFSYDVKMKEKGDIPEGYSVSREKKERFSLILESASTNQTSMYLCASSYRVSPLHFGNGTRLTVT.